This T cell receptor (beta chain) was found in a study of blood T cell repertoires in COVID-19. About the research overall: Whether acute or convalescent, the COVID-19 samples came from the United States, Italy and Spain. The cDNA or gDNA used as material had been derived from T cells, B-cell-depleted T cells, or PBMCs.

This CDR3 contains 18 residues. Germline V lookup: CDR1 SGHRS, CDR2 YFSETQ. J lost 2 bases, V lost 0 bases, and 12 bases had no gene match. Seattle-derived patients entered the study during active infection and were followed longitudinally. Sequencing used immunoSEQ multiplex PCR; TCRdb keeps in-frame clones, though not all of them. The data hold approximately 46,000 clones, with around 81% observed a single time. The TCR sequence derives from a woman over 75 with COVID-19, enrolled during active disease. The chain carries TRBV5-1 and TRBJ2-5, with TRBD1 matching 8 bases. The sequenced material came from peripheral blood. The CDR3 loop is CASSLAHRGSPQQETQYF. CDR3 bases: TGCGCCAGCAGCTTGGCACACAGGGGGTCTCCGCAGCAAGAGACCCAGTACTTC.